The next 10 T cell receptor beta chains were all read from a single sample in a study of control samples from healthy donors and cancer patients. Assay used: immunoSEQ multiplex PCR; TCRdb lists only in-frame clones, some missing. The table lists about 77,000 clones, around 92% of them singletons. Sequencing was done on a sample of blood. These receptors were taken from a woman in her sixties or seventies in good health.

The chain links TRBV10-1 to TRBJ2-1; TRBD1 agrees at 9 bases. CDR3 size: 15 residues. Germline V gene sequence: CDR1 WNHNN, CDR2 SYGVQD (reference sequence). Trimming removed 4 bases from V and 3 bases from J; junction bases left unmatched: 4. CDR3 DNA sequence: TGCGCCAGCAGTGTTGGGACAGGGCTCTACAATGAGCAGTTCTTC. As protein: CASSVGTGLYNEQFF.

CDR3 nucleotides: TGCGCCAGCAGCCAAAGGCCCCCAGGTCCCCAAGAGACCCAGTACTTC. Translating it yields CASSQRPPGPQETQYF. The chain uses TRBV4-1 and TRBJ2-5; D gene ambiguous. The CDR3 loop spans 16 amino acids. The V end was cut by 2 bases, the J end by 1 base, with 14 bases between. CDR1 is MGHRA and CDR2 is YSYEKL in the germline V gene.

This chain joins TRBV11-3 and TRBJ2-7; 9 bases agree with TRBD2. Germline lookup yields CDR1 SGHNT and CDR2 YENEEA. Germline trimming cut 8 bases from V and 5 bases from J; bases unmatched to any gene: 10. There are 14 residues in the CDR3. This CDR3 reads CASGFIAGANEQYF. The CDR3 DNA is TGTGCCAGCGGATTTATAGCGGGAGCGAACGAGCAGTACTTC.

The rearrangement joins TRBV5-5 to TRBJ1-1; 9 bases line up with TRBD1. J gave up 5 bases and V 2 bases, and 4 bases lay outside the gene matches. Germline CDR1 reads SGHKS; CDR2 reads YYEKEE (reference sequence). The CDR3 is 14 residues long. Here the CDR3 reads CASSFQGQGTEAFF. CDR3 DNA: TGTGCCAGCAGCTTTCAAGGACAGGGGACTGAAGCTTTCTTT. The entire variable domain, with the rest obtained from reference TRBV5-5 and TRBJ1-1, is as follows: DAGVTQSPTHLIKTRGQQVTLRCSPISGHKSVSWYQQVLGQGPQFIFQYYEKEERGRGNFPDRFSARQFPNYSSELNVNALLLGDSALYLCASSFQGQGTEAFFGQGTRLTVV.

The chain recombines TRBV5-8 with TRBJ2-5; TRBD1 aligns across 9 bases. The germline CDR1 and CDR2 sequences are SGHTS and YDEGEE. The CDR3 is 14 amino acids. J was trimmed by 6 bases and V by 4 bases; bases with no gene match: 7. CDR3 sequence (DNA): TGTGCCAGCAGCCCGACAGGGGGTGTAAAGACCCAGTACTTC. It yields the protein CASSPTGGVKTQYF.

This chain uses TRBV6-5 with TRBJ1-2, with D perhaps matching TRBD1 (6 bases). Trimming shortened V by 6 bases and J by 5 bases, and 13 bases separated the two germline ends. Germline CDR1 reads MNHEY; CDR2 reads SVGAGI. This CDR3 has 13 residues. CDR3 region: CASRSGAPYGYTF. In DNA, the CDR3 is TGTGCCAGCAGGTCAGGGGCTCCATATGGCTACACCTTC.

This clone was observed once. This chain joins TRBV28 and TRBJ2-3; 8 bases match TRBD1. Germline CDR1 is MDHEN and CDR2 is SYDVKM. This CDR3 contains 13 residues. The V and J ends lost 10 bases and 1 base, in that order; junction bases with no gene match: 4. CDR3 region: CAISGQGTDTQYF. The CDR3 region has the DNA TGTGCCATTTCGGGACAGGGCACAGATACGCAGTATTTT.

This sequence joins TRBV29-1 and TRBJ2-1, with TRBD2 identical over 7 bases. V shed 6 bases and J 4 bases; nucleotides not matched to a gene: 9. The CDR3 has 14 amino acids. Germline loops: CDR1 SQVTM, CDR2 ANQGSEA. This chain's CDR3 is CSVGGIGGYNEQFF. Written as DNA, the CDR3 is TGCAGCGTCGGCGGGATCGGGGGGTACAATGAGCAGTTCTTC.

The V gene is TRBV10-1, the J gene TRBJ1-1, with a tentative D call TRBD1 (6 bases). The CDR3 runs 14 residues. Germline CDR1 is WNHNN and CDR2 is SYGVQD (reference sequence). Trimming cost V 3 bases and J 1 base, with 9 bases left between them. Written as DNA, the CDR3 is TGCGCCAGCAGTGAAAGGGGGGGGAACACTGAAGCTTTCTTT. Amino acid sequence: CASSERGGNTEAFF.

The V call is TRBV6-6, the J call TRBJ2-2; D possibly uses TRBD1 or TRBD2 (5 bases each). Between the trimmed V and J ends, which lost 8 bases and 5 bases, there was a span of 21 bases. Germline CDR1 reads MNHNY; CDR2 reads SVGAGI (reference sequence). This CDR3 is 16 amino acids long. As DNA, the CDR3 is TGTGCCAGCCTCAAGAGCTCCGGGACCTCAACCGGGGAGCTGTTTTTT. This translates into CASLKSSGTSTGELFF.